The entry below gives a single TCR beta chain sequence along with its context. Its target is unknown. The V end lost 3 bases, the J end lost 6 bases, and 9 bases lay between the germline ends. Germline CDR1 reads SGHVS; CDR2 reads FQNEAQ. The CDR3 consists of 12 residues. The sample originates from a study of cytomegalovirus exposure and HLA in healthy donors. Broader study findings: Rates of TCR association differed by HLA locus in a later analysis, with DRB1 highest and HLA-C lowest. In a later analysis, V- and J-gene trimming of beta chains associated with a DCLRE1C missense variant, replicated independently.

Researchers ran the PCR with 60 Vbeta and 13 Jbeta primers. Produced via immunoSEQ multiplex PCR; TCRdb's table is partial and in-frame only. The top ten hold roughly 9.7% of the sample, which has some 71,000 clones, about 70% seen once. The sequenced material came from PBMCs. The sequence derives from a woman aged 50 to 60 in good health and CMV-seropositive. This chain joins TRBV7-8 and TRBJ2-7; maybe TRBD1 (5 bases). CDR3 nucleotide sequence: TGTGCCAGCAGCTTTGACAGTACCGAGCAGTACTTC. Translated, it gives CASSFDSTEQYF.